Shown below are 19 T cell receptor beta chains from a single sample sequenced in a study of shared clonotypes between healthy human individuals. Assay used: immunoSEQ multiplex PCR; TCRdb lists only in-frame clones, some missing. This sample has 1,500,000 or so clones, with roughly 96% found just once. The material sequenced was naive CD4+ T cells sorted from blood. Subset defined: CD45RA+ positively selected. The receptor source for this set is a man aged 25 to 40 in good health.

The chain uses TRBV19 and TRBJ2-3, with D possibly being TRBD2 (6 bases). Germline assignment: CDR1 LNHDA and CDR2 SQIVND (reference sequence). Trimming removed 4 bases from V and 2 bases from J, with 16 bases in between. The CDR3 has 16 amino acids. As DNA, the CDR3 is TGTGCCAGTAGTAGATCAGCGGGCGGCTCCACAGATACGCAGTATTTT. Translation: CASSRSAGGSTDTQYF.

This clone was detected only once. The chain combines TRBV5-4 with TRBJ2-1; D is uncertain. Germline loops: CDR1 SGHNT, CDR2 YYREEE (reference sequence). V was cut by 4 bases and J by 10 bases, with 12 bases left in between. This CDR3 is 12 amino acids long. CDR3: CASSPSSGEQFF. The CDR3 bases are TGTGCCAGCAGCCCCAGTTCAGGCGAGCAGTTCTTC.

Regarding this clone: In the same sample, other DNA sequences code for this CDR3. The gene calls are TRBV14 and TRBJ2-7; TRBD2 aligns across 11 bases. Germline CDR1 is SGHDN and CDR2 is FVKESK. V trimming: 6 bases; J trimming: 0 bases; junction bases outside the gene matches: 4. This CDR3 has 15 amino acids. CDR3 in DNA: TGTGCCAGCAGTCGACTAGCGGGAAGCTCCTACGAGCAGTACTTC. It is translated as CASSRLAGSSYEQYF. Complete variable domain (other parts from reference TRBV14 and TRBJ2-7): EAGVTQFPSHSVIEKGQTVTLRCDPISGHDNLYWYRRVMGKEIKFLLHFVKESKQDESGMPNNRFLAERTGGTYSTLKVQPAELEDSGVYFCASSRLAGSSYEQYFGPGTRLTVT.

The V call is TRBV10-3, the J call TRBJ2-7; 10 nucleotides match TRBD2. This CDR3 comprises 17 residues. After removal of 6 bases from V and 0 bases from J, the junction contained 11 bases not matched to a gene. From germline, CDR1 is ENHRY and CDR2 SYGVKD. The CDR3 sequence: CAIRRTSGKGLSYEQYF. Here the CDR3 DNA reads TGTGCCATCAGGAGGACTAGCGGAAAGGGGCTCTCCTACGAGCAGTACTTC.

This clone was found once. The rearrangement uses TRBV5-4 and TRBJ1-1, with D maybe TRBD1 (6 bases). In germline, CDR1 is SGHNT, CDR2 YYREEE (reference sequence). This CDR3 region has 14 residues. V shed 3 bases and J shed 5 bases, with 14 bases lying between them. CDR3 nucleotides: TGTGCCAGCAGCTGGGGACAAACGGGGACTGAAGCTTTCTTT. It is translated as CASSWGQTGTEAFF.

This clone has just one count. The rearrangement joins TRBV19 to TRBJ1-1, with D perhaps matching TRBD1 (6 bases). CDR3 length equals 15 residues. The germline gives CDR1 LNHDA, CDR2 SQIVND (reference sequence). Trimming took off 3 bases at V and 0 bases at J, with 11 bases between the two ends. CDR3 nucleotides: TGTGCCAGTAGTATTTCGGGGGGCATGAACACTGAAGCTTTCTTT. Encoded protein: CASSISGGMNTEAFF.

V gene TRBV28 combines with J gene TRBJ2-1; D might be TRBD1 (6 bases). This CDR3 is 15 amino acids long. The V end was cut by 6 bases, the J end by 3 bases, with 15 bases between. The germline gives CDR1 MDHEN, CDR2 SYDVKM. CDR3 DNA: TGTGCCAGCAGGCCATCAGGGGAAAACTACAATGAGCAGTTCTTC. Translated: CASRPSGENYNEQFF.

The chain is built from TRBV29-1 and TRBJ1-2; D is perhaps TRBD1 (6 bases). V was shortened by 3 bases and J by 0 bases, with 11 bases between the two germline ends. This CDR3 spans 14 amino acids. Germline V lookup: CDR1 SQVTM, CDR2 ANQGSEA. CDR3 residues: CSVDKGETNYGYTF. In DNA form, the CDR3 reads TGCAGCGTTGACAAGGGGGAAACTAACTATGGCTACACCTTC.

The V gene is TRBV5-1, the J gene TRBJ2-1; D is perhaps TRBD1 or TRBD2 (6 bases each). Trimming cost V 4 bases and J 1 base, with 15 bases left between them. Germline lookup yields CDR1 SGHRS and CDR2 YFSETQ. The CDR3 contains 16 residues. CDR3 loop: CASSQQGGRSYNEQFF. The CDR3 DNA reads TGCGCCAGCAGCCAACAGGGAGGAAGGTCCTACAATGAGCAGTTCTTC.

The CDR3 nucleotides are TGTGCCACCAGCAGTCATATCGGGACACTGGACACTGAAGCTTTCTTT. The encoded protein is CATSSHIGTLDTEAFF. The rearrangement links TRBV15 to TRBJ1-1; a weak D match, TRBD1 (6 bases). CDR1 LNHNV and CDR2 YYDKDF come from the germline V gene (reference sequence). The V gene lost 3 bases and the J gene lost 3 bases, with 17 bases spanning the gap. The CDR3 has 16 residues.

The chain carries TRBV5-1 and TRBJ2-2; D is unresolved. The CDR3 sequence is 16 residues long. Trimming took off 4 bases at V and 3 bases at J, with 16 bases between the two ends. The germline CDR1 and CDR2 sequences are SGHRS and YFSETQ. The CDR3 protein is CASSPRFQTYTGELFF. The CDR3 coding sequence is TGCGCCAGCAGCCCTCGATTCCAAACTTACACCGGGGAGCTGTTTTTT.

The gene calls are TRBV5-1 and TRBJ2-2; D may be TRBD2 (6 bases). CDR3 length equals 17 residues. Germline loops: CDR1 SGHRS, CDR2 YFSETQ. Trimming stripped 4 bases from V and 4 bases from J, with 20 bases between. The CDR3 DNA reads TGCGCCAGCAGCCCGTTAAAAGCCTCGGAGGGCACCGGGGAGCTGTTTTTT. It encodes CASSPLKASEGTGELFF.

This clone came up once. The chain recombines TRBV7-9 with TRBJ1-1; D may be TRBD1 (6 bases). Germline loops: CDR1 SEHNR, CDR2 FQNEAQ (reference sequence). The CDR3 contains 18 residues. The V gene lost 5 bases and the J gene lost 4 bases, with 26 bases spanning the gap. CDR3 bases: TGTGCCAGCAGCCACCTCTCCCTTAAAGATAACAGGGTCACTGAAGCTTTCTTT. Translated, it gives CASSHLSLKDNRVTEAFF.

The genes are TRBV5-6 and TRBJ2-2; D is uncertain. Trimming stripped 0 bases from V and 5 bases from J, with 5 bases between. Germline V lookup: CDR1 SGHDT, CDR2 YYEEEE. The CDR3 is 13 amino acids. As DNA, the CDR3 is TGTGCCAGCAGCTTGGACTCAACCGGGGAGCTGTTTTTT. It codes for CASSLDSTGELFF.

Remarks on this clone: The sample carries other DNA sequences with the same CDR3. The chain recombines TRBV5-4 with TRBJ2-2, with no clear D. CDR1 is SGHNT and CDR2 is YYREEE in the germline V gene (reference sequence). The CDR3 has 14 amino acids. Between the trimmed V and J ends, which lost 1 base and 2 bases, there was a span of 6 bases. CDR3 sequence: CASSLRLNTGELFF. CDR3 sequence (DNA): TGTGCCAGCAGCTTGAGGCTAAACACCGGGGAGCTGTTTTTT.

V usage is TRBV30 and J usage is TRBJ2-5; 13 bases agree with TRBD2. Germline V gives CDR1 GTSNPN, CDR2 SVGIG (reference sequence). The length of the CDR3 is 16 residues. V shed 7 bases, J shed 4 bases, and the junction held 12 bases outside the gene matches. The CDR3 region has the DNA TGTGCCTCCGGACTAGCGGGAGTCCCGAGTGGAGAGACCCAGTACTTC. Amino acids: CASGLAGVPSGETQYF.

This clone was observed once. The J gene is TRBJ2-7, the V gene TRBV2, with TRBD1 matching 9 bases. Germline V gene data show CDR1 as SNHLY and CDR2 as FYNNEI. The CDR3 runs 15 residues. With V trimmed by 7 bases and J by 2 bases, 9 bases remained unmatched. In DNA, the CDR3 is TGTGCCAGCATGATGGACCGGACAGGGGCCTACGAGCAGTACTTC. Protein product: CASMMDRTGAYEQYF.

The chain carries TRBV19 and TRBJ1-2; D unclear. The CDR3 has 13 residues. V lost 7 bases to trimming and J lost 2 bases, with 11 bases between them. Germline lookup yields CDR1 LNHDA and CDR2 SQIVND (reference sequence). The CDR3 sequence: CASTMVGNYGYTF. The CDR3 coding sequence is TGTGCCAGTACGATGGTGGGAAACTATGGCTACACCTTC.

The CDR3, as DNA: TGTGCCAGTAGTTCTCTCGGGCTCAGCCAGCATGAGCAGTTCTTC. Residues: CASSSLGLSQHEQFF. The gene calls are TRBV19 and TRBJ2-1; unclear D gene. The germline gives CDR1 LNHDA, CDR2 SQIVND (reference sequence). The CDR3 spans 15 residues. V gave up 5 bases and J gave up 8 bases, with 19 bases separating them.